The 11 T cell receptor beta chains reported below all come from one sample, sequenced in a study of molecular identifiers for immune sequencing clone quantification. TCRdb re-called the PCR reads with MiXCR, one entry per CDR3 protein. The table shows 250,000 to 350,000 distinct CDR3 sequences, with 20% to 25% occurring only once. The sequenced material came from naive CD8+ T cells from blood, with Jurkat cell RNA spiked in. Subset indicated: FACS-sorted CD8+CD4-CCR7+CD45RA+ naive T cells. Receptors were obtained from a human donor in good health. Some libraries in this study had Jurkat cell RNA spiked in.

This clonotype was counted only a few times. The chain is built from TRBV19 and TRBJ2-1, with TRBD1 identical over 8 bases. Germline loops: CDR1 LNHDA, CDR2 SQIVND (reference sequence). The trim removed 7 bases at V and 8 bases at J, leaving 13 bases unmatched. This CDR3 is 15 amino acids long. CDR3 sequence reads: CASTEGTGLSYEQFF. The DNA for the CDR3 is TGTGCCAGTACGGAGGGGACAGGTTTGAGCTATGAGCAGTTCTTC.

This clonotype was observed at least ten times. V is TRBV5-4 and J is TRBJ1-2; D is perhaps TRBD1 (6 bases). The germline V and J ends were trimmed by 2 bases and 5 bases, with 16 bases remaining between them. The CDR3 is 15 residues long. Germline CDR1 SGHNT, CDR2 YYREEE (reference sequence). DNA for the CDR3: TGTGCCAGCAGCTTCGAGAGCAGGGGCCCTTATGGCTACACCTTC. Amino acid sequence: CASSFESRGPYGYTF.

This clonotype was seen ten or more times. This sequence joins TRBV4-1 and TRBJ2-1, with D perhaps given as TRBD1 or TRBD2 (5 bases each). This CDR3 is 18 amino acids long. With 0 bases removed from V and 9 bases from J, the gap between germline ends came to 24 bases. In germline, CDR1 is MGHRA, CDR2 YSYEKL. The CDR3 sequence is CASSQDLRRALGRGEQFF. The CDR3 DNA reads TGCGCCAGCAGCCAAGACCTCCGCAGGGCCCTCGGTCGGGGTGAGCAGTTCTTC.

The J gene is TRBJ2-3, the V gene TRBV10-2, with D possibly TRBD1 on 5 matching bases. V was clipped by 0 bases and J by 0 bases, with 7 bases between them. CDR1 and CDR2 from the germline V gene are WSHSY and SAAADI. The CDR3 loop spans 15 amino acids. CDR3 sequence reads: CASSESAGSTDTQYF. CDR3 DNA: TGCGCCAGCAGTGAGTCGGCAGGGAGCACAGATACGCAGTATTTT.

Of note for this clonotype: A much larger clone sits a single nucleotide away, making a read error possible. V and J are TRBV18 and TRBJ2-7; the D call may be TRBD1 or TRBD2 (5 bases each). The length of the CDR3 is 14 residues. Germline V gene data show CDR1 as KGHSH and CDR2 as LQKENI. The CDR3, as DNA: TGTGCCAGCACACCACGAGGGGTACGGAACGAGCAGTACTTC. Its translation is CASTPRGVRNEQYF.

This clonotype was recorded at least ten times. This chain links TRBV5-8 with TRBJ1-1; possibly TRBD1 for D (6 bases). CDR1 and CDR2 from the germline V gene are SGHTS and YDEGEE. V lost 0 bases and J lost 11, with 20 bases in between. The CDR3 runs to 15 residues. CDR3 protein: CASSLEGGTRSGAFF. CDR3 DNA sequence: TGTGCCAGCAGCTTGGAAGGCGGGACAAGGTCTGGGGCTTTCTTT.

This clonotype came up once. The chain carries TRBV27 and TRBJ2-1, with 8 nucleotides matching TRBD2. The CDR3 runs to 15 residues. V shed 3 bases and J 9 bases; nucleotides not matched to a gene: 10. Germline loops: CDR1 MNHEY, CDR2 SMNVEV (reference sequence). CDR3: CASSFLAGPCIEQFF. The CDR3 DNA sequence: TGTGCCAGCAGTTTCTTAGCGGGACCCTGCATTGAGCAGTTCTTC.

Ten or more counts support this clonotype. The chain uses TRBV7-9 and TRBJ2-2; 7 bases align to TRBD1. CDR1 SEHNR and CDR2 FQNEAQ come from the germline V gene (reference sequence). The ends lost 5 bases at V and 3 bases at J; junction bases unmatched: 9. CDR3 size: 16 residues. The CDR3 loop is CASSQRQGSYTGELFF. Here the CDR3 DNA reads TGTGCCAGCAGCCAGAGACAGGGTTCTTACACCGGGGAGCTGTTTTTT.

On this clonotype itself: A much larger clone lies one base from this, so it may be a read error. The genes are TRBV9 and TRBJ1-1; tentative D call: TRBD1 (5 bases). The germline V gene encodes CDR1 SGDLS and CDR2 YYNGEE. The CDR3 length is 14 residues. Trimming took 4 bases from V and 7 from J, leaving 17 bases between them. This CDR3 reads CASSPAGNFNEAFF. In nucleotides, the CDR3 is TGTGCCAGCAGCCCGGCAGGGAACTTTAATGAAGCTTTCTTT.

This clonotype has ten or more counts. The chain recombines TRBV19 with TRBJ2-7; 7 bases align to TRBD1. The CDR3 is 15 residues long. Losses at the gene ends were 5 bases for V and 1 base for J; bases not matched to a gene: 8. Per the germline V gene, CDR1 is LNHDA and CDR2 is SQIVND (reference sequence). The CDR3 is CASSPAGTASYEQYF. The CDR3 DNA follows: TGTGCCAGTAGTCCAGCCGGGACAGCTTCCTACGAGCAGTACTTC. Full variable domain (rest looked up from reference TRBV19 and TRBJ2-7): DGGITQSPKYLFRKEGQNVTLSCEQNLNHDAMYWYRQDPGQGLRLIYYSQIVNDFQKGDIAEGYSVSREKKESFPLTVTSAQKNPTAFYLCASSPAGTASYEQYFGPGTRLTVT.

This clonotype was detected many times. The genes are TRBV12-3 or TRBV12-4 and TRBJ2-3; D gene ambiguous. This CDR3 comprises 15 residues. V was trimmed by 3 bases and J by 2 bases, leaving 12 bases between them. CDR3 nucleotides: TGTGCCAGCAGTTTTGGGCCCAAAGCCACAGATACGCAGTATTTT. Amino acid sequence: CASSFGPKATDTQYF.